This T cell receptor (beta chain) is drawn from a study of vaccination and CD4 T cells after COVID-19. Study in general: The authors used overlapping spike peptides from SARS-CoV-2, HCoV-NL63, HCoV-OC43 and HCoV-229E to stimulate cells. Cultures designated as controls were supplied with a CEFX pool, an HIV-1 Nef pool, or no peptide.

Treatment: roughly 11-day PBMC culture with coronavirus spike peptide pools or control peptides (ViraFEST assay). Collection of the unexposed donor's CD4+ T cells took place before the COVID-19 pandemic (2011-2018). Wells that each held a few million PBMCs were cultured with 9.5 to 10 IU/ml IL-2 and about 9.8 ug/ml peptide pools. A single count supports this clonotype. Its antigen is undetermined. Its ends do not fully match the called genes, so a read error is possible. Oncomine TCR Beta short-read sequencing was applied to DNA from cultured CD4+ T cells. TCRdb ran MiXCR on the PCR reads and lists one entry per CDR3 protein. The sample has 6,500 to 7,500 distinct CDR3 sequences, 35% to 45% seen once. The CDR3 loop spans 15 amino acids. CDR1 and CDR2 (germline): SGHKS, YYEKEE (reference sequence).

The sample comprised CD4+ T cells from blood, cultured in vitro. The genes are TRBV5-5 and TRBJ2-7; D call uncertain. The TCR originated in a human donor in good health. The CDR3 bases are TGTGCCGGCAGCGACGGTCCAGGAAGGCACTACGAGCAGTACTTC. Amino acid sequence: CAGSDGPGRHYEQYF.